A selection of T cell receptor beta chains follows, all from one sample in a study of blood T cell repertoires in COVID-19. Only in-frame clones appear in the TCRdb table, and some are missing; sequencing was by immunoSEQ multiplex PCR. The table includes 250,000 to 300,000 clones, about 90% detected once. Sequencing input: PBMCs or T cells enriched from blood (not recorded which). Receptors were obtained from a human donor in a cohort exposed to, infected with or recovered from COVID-19 (not recorded which). The donor label of this sample is uncertain. Both conserved end residues are part of each CDR3. Fields, in order: D gene, J gene, V gene, clone size, CDR3 DNA, CDR3 protein. D genes are given only for firm matches. Clone size is given for some rows only: seen once, a few or many times, or a class if the clone is expanded.

D gene: .
J gene: TRBJ2-7
V gene: TRBV2
clone size: once
CDR3 DNA: TGTGCCAGCCGACAGGTGGCCTACGAGCAGTACTTC
CDR3 protein: CASRQVAYEQYF

D gene: TRBD2
J gene: TRBJ2-3
V gene: TRBV5-1
clone size: .
CDR3 DNA: TGCGCCAGCAGCCGAGTGGTCCTAGCGGGGGGGTCCACGAATACGCAGTATTTT
CDR3 protein: CASSRVVLAGGSTNTQYF

D gene: TRBD1
J gene: TRBJ1-3
V gene: TRBV2
clone size: .
CDR3 DNA: TGTGCCAGCAGTGAAATTGGGACAGAATCTGGAAACACCATATATTTT
CDR3 protein: CASSEIGTESGNTIYF

D gene: TRBD1
J gene: TRBJ2-1
V gene: TRBV19
clone size: .
CDR3 DNA: TGTGCCAGCTCCGACAGGGCCTACAATGAGCAGTTCTTC
CDR3 protein: CASSDRAYNEQFF

D gene: .
J gene: TRBJ1-3
V gene: TRBV10-3
clone size: .
CDR3 DNA: TGTGCCATCAGCGTTTACAACGCGGTCTCTGGAAACACCATATATTTT
CDR3 protein: CAISVYNAVSGNTIYF

D gene: TRBD2
J gene: TRBJ2-6
V gene: TRBV6-2/TRBV6-3
clone size: .
CDR3 DNA: TGTGCCAGCAGTTACGTGGGACTAGCGGACAGCTCTGGGGCCAACGTCCTGACTTTC
CDR3 protein: CASSYVGLADSSGANVLTF

D gene: .
J gene: TRBJ1-1
V gene: TRBV11-2
clone size: .
CDR3 DNA: TGTGCCAGCAGCCCGTCGGGGGGCACTGAAGCTTTCTTT
CDR3 protein: CASSPSGGTEAFF

D gene: TRBD1
J gene: TRBJ1-2
V gene: TRBV5-1
clone size: .
CDR3 DNA: TGCGCCAGCAGCTTATTACGGACAGGGTGGAACTATGGCTACACCTTC
CDR3 protein: CASSLLRTGWNYGYTF

D gene: TRBD2
J gene: TRBJ2-1
V gene: TRBV4-1
clone size: .
CDR3 DNA: TGCGCCAGCAGCCAGAGGGGACTAGACTCCAATGAGCAGTTCTTC
CDR3 protein: CASSQRGLDSNEQFF

D gene: TRBD1
J gene: TRBJ1-4
V gene: TRBV30
clone size: once
CDR3 DNA: TGTGCCTGGAGTGACCCCAGGGGGACTAATGAAAAACTGTTTTTT
CDR3 protein: CAWSDPRGTNEKLFF

D gene: TRBD2
J gene: TRBJ2-1
V gene: TRBV12-5
clone size: .
CDR3 DNA: TGTGCTAGTGGTTTGGTTGGACTAGCCGATGAGCAGTTCTTC
CDR3 protein: CASGLVGLADEQFF

D gene: .
J gene: TRBJ1-1
V gene: TRBV7-9
clone size: .
CDR3 DNA: TGTGCCAGCAGCTTAGACCCCCTGGGAGCTGAAGCTTTCTTT
CDR3 protein: CASSLDPLGAEAFF

D gene: TRBD1
J gene: TRBJ1-2
V gene: TRBV3-1/TRBV3-2
clone size: .
CDR3 DNA: TGTGCCAGCAGCCAAGAAGCACGGACAGGGGATGTGGGTGGCTACACCTTC
CDR3 protein: CASSQEARTGDVGGYTF

D gene: .
J gene: TRBJ1-3
V gene: TRBV9
clone size: once
CDR3 DNA: TGTGCCAGCAGCGTTGAGGCACGCTCTGGAAACACCATATATTTT
CDR3 protein: CASSVEARSGNTIYF

D gene: .
J gene: TRBJ1-6
V gene: TRBV28
clone size: .
CDR3 DNA: TGTGCCAGCAGTTTTGCGATTCCCAGGGGTAGTAATTCACCCCTCCACTTT
CDR3 protein: CASSFAIPRGSNSPLHF

D gene: .
J gene: TRBJ1-6
V gene: TRBV7-9
clone size: .
CDR3 DNA: TGTGCCAGCAGCTTAGCGCGGCAGGGAAATTCACCCCTCCACTTT
CDR3 protein: CASSLARQGNSPLHF

D gene: .
J gene: TRBJ1-5
V gene: TRBV5-6
clone size: .
CDR3 DNA: TGTGCCAGCAGCTCCCACCAGGGGAATCAGCCCCAGCATTTT
CDR3 protein: CASSSHQGNQPQHF

D gene: .
J gene: TRBJ1-2
V gene: TRBV7-2
clone size: .
CDR3 DNA: TGTGCCAGCAGCTTAGGAGGGAACTATGGCTACACCTTC
CDR3 protein: CASSLGGNYGYTF

D gene: TRBD1
J gene: TRBJ1-3
V gene: TRBV7-7
clone size: .
CDR3 DNA: TGTGCCAGCAGCCCGGGACAGGGTGGAAACACCATATATTTT
CDR3 protein: CASSPGQGGNTIYF

D gene: TRBD1
J gene: TRBJ1-2
V gene: TRBV18
clone size: .
CDR3 DNA: TGTGCCAGCTCACCGGCCGGGACAGGGAGTTATGGCTACACCTTC
CDR3 protein: CASSPAGTGSYGYTF

D gene: TRBD1
J gene: TRBJ1-1
V gene: TRBV7-2
clone size: .
CDR3 DNA: TGTGCCAGCAGCACTGGGACAGGGGCGATGAACACTGAAGCTTTCTTT
CDR3 protein: CASSTGTGAMNTEAFF

D gene: TRBD1
J gene: TRBJ2-7
V gene: TRBV11-2
clone size: once
CDR3 DNA: TGTGCCAGCAGCTCTCCGGGACAGTCCTACGAGCAGTACTTC
CDR3 protein: CASSSPGQSYEQYF

D gene: .
J gene: TRBJ1-2
V gene: TRBV10-3
clone size: .
CDR3 DNA: TGTGCCATCAGTGAGTCGTTGGGCCTCTCCAACTATGGCTACACCTTC
CDR3 protein: CAISESLGLSNYGYTF

D gene: .
J gene: TRBJ2-3
V gene: TRBV18
clone size: .
CDR3 DNA: TGTGCCAGCTCACCGGGGGACTCAAGCACAGATACGCAGTATTTT
CDR3 protein: CASSPGDSSTDTQYF

D gene: TRBD1
J gene: TRBJ1-5
V gene: TRBV9
clone size: .
CDR3 DNA: TGTGCCAGCAGCGGGACAGGGAGACAGCCCCAGCATTTT
CDR3 protein: CASSGTGRQPQHF